Each of the 12 T cell receptor beta chains below was sequenced from the same sample in a study of vaccination and CD4 T cells after COVID-19. These receptors have no known antigen. Sequencing of the DNA from cultured CD4+ T cells was carried out with the Oncomine TCR Beta short-read assay. TCRdb used MiXCR to reprocess the PCR reads, holding one entry per CDR3 protein. The sample lists about 26,000 distinct CDR3 sequences; under 70% were seen once. Treatment denoted: 10-day PBMC culture with coronavirus spike peptide pools or control peptides (ViraFEST assay). The sequenced sample consisted of CD4+ T cells from blood, cultured in vitro. The source of these receptors is a human donor who had recovered from COVID-19.

The chain uses TRBV27 and TRBJ2-7; 10 bases map to TRBD2. Trimming took 0 bases from V and 2 from J; bases not matched to a gene: 16. Germline V gene data show CDR1 as MNHEY and CDR2 as SMNVEV (reference sequence). The CDR3 totals 20 residues. The CDR3, as DNA: TGTGCCAGCAGTTTATCTCCATATGGGGGGTCTAGCGGGAGTCCCTACGAGCAGTACTTC. Its translation is CASSLSPYGGSSGSPYEQYF.

The rearrangement uses TRBV5-4 and TRBJ1-2; the match to TRBD1 covers 7 bases. Trimming took 4 bases from V and 0 from J; bases not matched to a gene: 6. The CDR3 has 15 amino acids. Germline V lookup: CDR1 SGHNT, CDR2 YYREEE (reference sequence). The CDR3 protein is CASSTGQRTNYGYTF. CDR3 DNA: TGTGCCAGCAGCACGGGACAGCGAACTAACTATGGCTACACCTTC.

A few counts support this clonotype. V is TRBV20-1 and J is TRBJ1-2, with D possibly being TRBD1 (5 bases). The length of the CDR3 is 11 residues. Deletions cut 7 bases from V and 6 bases from J, with 12 bases between. Germline CDR1 and CDR2: DFQATT and SNEGSKA (reference sequence). The CDR3 spells CSVQRGNGYTF. In DNA form, the CDR3 reads TGCAGTGTTCAGAGGGGTAATGGCTACACCTTC.

J is TRBJ2-7 and V is TRBV20-1; TRBD2 is a possible D gene (7 bases). CDR3 length: 13 amino acids. The germline V gene encodes CDR1 DFQATT and CDR2 SNEGSKA (reference sequence). The V end was cut by 6 bases, the J end by 2 bases, with 14 bases between. The CDR3 sequence: CSAGGGSTYEQYF. The CDR3 bases are TGCAGTGCCGGGGGCGGGAGTACCTACGAGCAGTACTTC.

The chain carries TRBV6-1 and TRBJ1-5, with D tentatively TRBD1 (6 bases). V was pared by 1 base and J by 2 bases, with 12 bases between. The CDR3 runs to 16 residues. The germline V gene encodes CDR1 MNHNS and CDR2 SASEGT. In nucleotides, the CDR3 is TGTGCCAGCAGTGAAGTGGAGGGGGTTCGCAATCAGCCCCAGCATTTT. It specifies CASSEVEGVRNQPQHF.

This chain links TRBV29-1 with TRBJ1-1; D remains unclear. Germline V CDR1 and CDR2: SQVTM, ANQGSEA. The CDR3 has 14 amino acids. V was trimmed by 1 base and J by 6 bases, leaving 15 bases between them. This CDR3 is CSVEGPARGSEAFF. As DNA, the CDR3 is TGCAGCGTTGAAGGTCCTGCTCGTGGGTCTGAAGCTTTCTTT.

The V gene is TRBV15, the J gene TRBJ2-5, with D maybe TRBD1 (5 bases). Germline loops: CDR1 LNHNV, CDR2 YYDKDF (reference sequence). The length of the CDR3 is 14 residues. V gave up 0 bases and J gave up 5 bases, with 10 bases separating them. The CDR3 DNA reads as TGTGCCACCAGCAGAGATCAGGGAATGGAGACCCAGTACTTC. This codes for CATSRDQGMETQYF.

CDR3 protein: CASSLGLTGENTEAFF. The CDR3 DNA sequence: TGTGCCAGCAGCTTAGGTCTAACAGGGGAGAACACTGAAGCTTTCTTT. The rearrangement uses TRBV11-2 and TRBJ1-1; 7 bases fit TRBD1. CDR3 length: 16 amino acids. V shed 1 base, J shed 1 base, and the junction held 6 bases outside the gene matches. Germline CDR1 and CDR2: SGHAT and FQNNGV. Full variable domain (missing parts from reference TRBV11-2 and TRBJ1-1): EAGVAQSPRYKIIEKRQSVAFWCNPISGHATLYWYQQILGQGPKLLIQFQNNGVVDDSQLPKDRFSAERLKGVDSTLKIQPAKLEDSAVYLCASSLGLTGENTEAFFGQGTRLTVV.

The rearrangement uses TRBV5-1 and TRBJ1-2, with TRBD1 identical over 7 bases. Germline V gives CDR1 SGHRS, CDR2 YFSETQ. This CDR3 is built from 12 residues. Unmatched junction bases numbered 4, after V lost 4 bases and J lost 7 bases. CDR3 region: CASSPRDSGYTF. For the CDR3, the DNA is TGCGCCAGCAGCCCTCGGGACAGTGGCTACACCTTC.

The rearrangement links TRBV10-1 to TRBJ2-5; 8 nucleotides agree with TRBD1. Germline CDR1 reads WNHNN; CDR2 reads SYGVQD (reference sequence). V lost 5 bases and J lost 5; bases outside the gene matches: 10. The CDR3 extends over 15 amino acids. CDR3 nucleotides: TGCGCCAGCAGTCTCACCGGACAGGGCAGGGAGACCCAGTACTTC. This encodes CASSLTGQGRETQYF.

This clonotype was detected once. The chain combines TRBV14 with TRBJ1-1; 8 positions agree with TRBD1. Germline V gene lookup returns CDR1 SGHDN and CDR2 FVKESK. The CDR3 length is 18 residues. V lost 4 bases and J lost 4; bases outside the gene matches: 17. The CDR3 region has the DNA TGTGCCAGCAGCCGCCGGGACAGGCCAGGACTAGGTACCACTGAAGCTTTCTTT. Its translation is CASSRRDRPGLGTTEAFF. Filled out from reference TRBV14 and TRBJ1-1, the complete variable domain reads EAGVTQFPSHSVIEKGQTVTLRCDPISGHDNLYWYRRVMGKEIKFLLHFVKESKQDESGMPNNRFLAERTGGTYSTLKVQPAELEDSGVYFCASSRRDRPGLGTTEAFFGQGTRLTVV.

This rearrangement joins TRBV24-1 to TRBJ1-2; no definite D call. The CDR3 has 13 amino acids. V was shortened by 6 bases and J by 2 bases, with 9 bases between the two germline ends. Per the germline V gene, CDR1 is KGHDR and CDR2 is SFDVKD. CDR3 nucleotide sequence: TGTGCCACCAGTAGGGAGAGCAACTATGGCTACACCTTC. It encodes CATSRESNYGYTF.